The 32 T cell receptor beta chains below all came from one sample that was sequenced in a study of CD8 T cells in Susac syndrome. A quantity of about 0.5 to 1 ug RNA underwent reverse transcription using random hexamers. One entry per CDR3 protein results from TCRdb running MiXCR on the immunoSEQ multiplex PCR reads. Here the sample spans a few hundred thousand distinct CDR3 sequences, 85% to 95% being singletons. The sequenced material came from CD4+ T cells from PBMCs. These receptors came from a human donor with multiple sclerosis.

J is TRBJ1-5 and V is TRBV20-1; 8 nucleotides align to TRBD1. Per the germline V gene, CDR1 is DFQATT and CDR2 is SNEGSKA (reference sequence). The CDR3 has 15 amino acids. V trimming: 6 bases; J trimming: 5 bases; junction bases outside the gene matches: 12. CDR3 region: CSATTSKQGDQPQHF. The CDR3 bases are TGCAGTGCGACGACCTCAAAACAGGGGGATCAGCCCCAGCATTTT.

The V and J genes are TRBV20-1 and TRBJ1-3, with D possibly being TRBD1 (5 bases). Trimming took 4 bases from V and 4 from J, leaving 8 bases between them. CDR3 length: 12 amino acids. Germline CDR1 and CDR2: DFQATT and SNEGSKA (reference sequence). The DNA for the CDR3 is TGCAGTGCTATCCAGGGAGGAAACACCATATATTTT. Its translation is CSAIQGGNTIYF.

This chain links TRBV27 with TRBJ2-4; TRBD1 aligns across 7 bases. The CDR3 is 16 amino acids. After removal of 6 bases from V and 0 bases from J, the junction contained 8 bases not matched to a gene. Per the germline V gene, CDR1 is MNHEY and CDR2 is SMNVEV (reference sequence). The CDR3 sequence: CASSLTGVVAKNIQYF. The CDR3 DNA follows: TGTGCCAGCAGCCTAACAGGGGTGGTAGCCAAAAACATTCAGTACTTC.

The chain combines TRBV5-1 with TRBJ2-5; no definite D call. CDR1 is SGHRS, CDR2 YFSETQ, per germline. There are 15 residues in the CDR3. V dropped 0 bases and J dropped 2 bases, with 11 bases sitting between them. The CDR3 DNA follows: TGCGCCAGCAGCTTGGGGACCTCAGTACAAGAGACCCAGTACTTC. It specifies CASSLGTSVQETQYF.

The CDR3, as DNA: TGCGCCAGCAGCCAATCAACAGGGTCAGGAGAGCAGTACTTC. Residues: CASSQSTGSGEQYF. This sequence joins TRBV5-1 and TRBJ2-7, with D possibly being TRBD1 (6 bases). Germline values: CDR1 SGHRS, CDR2 YFSETQ. The CDR3 has 14 residues. The V end was cut by 4 bases, the J end by 7 bases, with 18 bases between.

This clonotype occurred a few times. The rearrangement joins TRBV6-5 to TRBJ1-2, with D tentatively TRBD1 (5 bases). V dropped 9 bases and J dropped 3 bases, with 11 bases sitting between them. CDR3 length equals 12 residues. CDR1 and CDR2 from the germline V gene are MNHEY and SVGAGI. The DNA of the CDR3 is TGTGCCAGTTCAAGAGGGGACTATGGCTACACCTTC. Its translation is CASSRGDYGYTF.

The rearrangement joins TRBV18 to TRBJ2-6; D is possibly TRBD1 (6 bases). V lost 6 bases to trimming and J lost 2 bases, with 17 bases between them. CDR1 is KGHSH and CDR2 is LQKENI in the germline V gene. CDR3 length: 17 residues. The CDR3 loop is CASSARGYETGANVLTF. In nucleotides, the CDR3 is TGTGCCAGCTCCGCAAGGGGGTACGAGACTGGGGCCAACGTCCTGACTTTC.

This sequence joins TRBV20-1 and TRBJ2-1; 11 positions agree with TRBD2. Germline assignment: CDR1 DFQATT and CDR2 SNEGSKA (reference sequence). The CDR3 covers 15 residues. V trimming: 6 bases; J trimming: 3 bases; junction bases outside the gene matches: 7. CDR3: CSARAGLAGYNEQFF. The CDR3, as DNA: TGCAGTGCCCGCGCCGGACTAGCGGGCTACAATGAGCAGTTCTTC.

This chain joins TRBV7-3 and TRBJ2-3; no firm D call. The CDR3 sequence is 13 residues long. Trimming left V 5 bases short and J 5 bases short, with 11 bases between. Germline V gene data show CDR1 as SGHTA and CDR2 as FQGTGA. The CDR3 here is CASSPPRGDTQYF. DNA for the CDR3: TGTGCCAGCAGCCCCCCCCGAGGAGATACGCAGTATTTT.

This chain joins TRBV6-1 and TRBJ2-2, with D perhaps matching TRBD2 (6 bases). This CDR3 is built from 15 residues. Germline-derived CDR1 and CDR2 are MNHNS and SASEGT. Trimming removed 2 bases from V and 4 bases from J, with 11 bases in between. As DNA, the CDR3 is TGTGCCAGCAGTGAATGGGGGGTTGGCACCGGGGAGCTGTTTTTT. It specifies CASSEWGVGTGELFF.

CDR3 bases: TGTGCCAGCAGCGTAGGGCCTTCGCCCACCCAAGAGACCCAGTACTTC. Amino acids: CASSVGPSPTQETQYF. The chain joins TRBV9 to TRBJ2-5, with D unclear. V lost 0 bases to trimming and J lost 1 base, with 13 bases between them. Germline CDR1 SGDLS, CDR2 YYNGEE. The CDR3 totals 16 residues.

In this sample, this clonotype turned up once. This chain connects TRBV21-1 to TRBJ2-7; the D call TRBD1 from the table was never checked on the DNA. TRBV21-1 is described as a pseudogene. The CDR3 is 14 amino acids. In DNA form, the CDR3 reads TGTGCCAGCAGCAAACGGACAGGGGTCTACGAGCAGTACGTC. It encodes CASSKRTGVYEQYV.

The chain has TRBV29-1 and TRBJ2-3, with D possibly being TRBD2 (6 bases). The germline gives CDR1 SQVTM, CDR2 ANQGSEA. The CDR3 runs 14 residues. Trimming took 6 bases from V and 6 from J, leaving 19 bases between them. The DNA for the CDR3 is TGCAGCGTCGAAAATGGAGGAGGGTACGATACGCAGTATTTT. Amino acids: CSVENGGGYDTQYF.

The V call is TRBV12-5, the J call TRBJ2-7; D tentatively reads TRBD1 or TRBD2 (6 bases each). Germline-derived CDR1 and CDR2 are LGHNT and FRNRAP. The CDR3 runs 13 residues. V was trimmed by 7 bases and J by 0 bases, leaving 10 bases between them. CDR3 sequence (DNA): TGTGCTAGTGCCGAGGGGGGCTCCTACGAGCAGTACGTC. Protein product: CASAEGGSYEQYV.

V and J are TRBV20-1 and TRBJ1-2, with D unresolved. CDR3 length: 14 residues. The V gene lost 6 bases and the J gene lost 2 bases, with 16 bases spanning the gap. CDR1 is DFQATT, CDR2 SNEGSKA, per germline (reference sequence). CDR3 bases: TGCAGTGCCTTCTCCGACCGGATGAACTATGGCTACACCTTC. This codes for CSAFSDRMNYGYTF.

The V gene is TRBV20-1, the J gene TRBJ2-7; D is ambiguous. With 2 bases removed from V and 7 bases from J, the gap between germline ends came to 15 bases. The length of the CDR3 is 13 residues. Germline assignment: CDR1 DFQATT and CDR2 SNEGSKA (reference sequence). CDR3 in amino acids: CSARITAPSEQYF. DNA for the CDR3: TGCAGTGCTAGAATAACGGCCCCCTCGGAGCAGTACTTC.

The V gene is TRBV3-1, the J gene TRBJ2-7; D unresolved. V was clipped by 5 bases and J by 0 bases, with 11 bases between them. CDR3 length: 14 residues. Germline CDR1 and CDR2: LGHDT and YNNKEL (reference sequence). The CDR3 reads CASSWGSSSYEQYF. The CDR3 bases are TGTGCCAGCAGCTGGGGATCGAGCTCCTACGAGCAGTACTTC.

The chain has TRBV9 and TRBJ2-1; the match to TRBD2 covers 7 bases. V shed 4 bases and J 6 bases; nucleotides not matched to a gene: 4. CDR1 SGDLS and CDR2 YYNGEE come from the germline V gene. The CDR3 is made up of 13 amino acids. DNA for the CDR3: TGTGCCAGCAGCCTTACTAGCGTCAATGAGCAGTTCTTC. It yields the protein CASSLTSVNEQFF.

V usage is TRBV9 and J usage is TRBJ2-1, with D uncertain. This CDR3 contains 16 residues. V shed 0 bases and J shed 0 bases, with 10 bases lying between them. Germline V lookup: CDR1 SGDLS, CDR2 YYNGEE. CDR3 region: CASSVAPRASYNEQFF. CDR3 bases: TGTGCCAGCAGCGTAGCCCCACGAGCCTCCTACAATGAGCAGTTCTTC.

The rearrangement joins TRBV5-4 to TRBJ2-3; possibly TRBD1 or TRBD2 for D (5 bases each). This CDR3 region has 16 residues. V shed 0 bases and J shed 2 bases, with 13 bases lying between them. From germline, CDR1 is SGHNT and CDR2 YYREEE (reference sequence). The CDR3 reads CASSLGGPGTTDTQYF. The CDR3, as DNA: TGTGCCAGCAGCTTGGGAGGGCCGGGGACCACAGATACGCAGTATTTT.

The chain links TRBV9 to TRBJ2-5; D is undetermined. The CDR3 is 13 amino acids. Germline CDR1 SGDLS, CDR2 YYNGEE. V was clipped by 2 bases and J by 2 bases, with 7 bases between them. CDR3 bases: TGTGCCAGCAGCGTGACTCAGCAAGAGACCCAGTACTTC. Its translation: CASSVTQQETQYF. Full variable domain (outside the CDR3, taken from reference TRBV9 and TRBJ2-5): DSGVTQTPKHLITATGQRVTLRCSPRSGDLSVYWYQQSLDQGLQFLIQYYNGEERAKGNILERFSAQQFPDLHSELNLSSLELGDSALYFCASSVTQQETQYFGPGTRLLVL.

The rearrangement links TRBV19 to TRBJ2-7; D is ambiguous. Per the germline V gene, CDR1 is LNHDA and CDR2 is SQIVND (reference sequence). The CDR3 is made up of 14 amino acids. Trimming stripped 1 base from V and 0 bases from J, with 7 bases between. The CDR3 bases are TGTGCCAGTAGTATAGTTTCCGGCTCCTACGAGCAGTACTTC. Protein: CASSIVSGSYEQYF.

The V and J genes are TRBV29-1 and TRBJ2-5, with D possibly TRBD1 on 5 matching bases. V was clipped by 6 bases and J by 2 bases, with 16 bases between them. Germline V gene data show CDR1 as SQVTM and CDR2 as ANQGSEA. The CDR3 spans 14 residues. The CDR3 DNA reads as TGCAGCGTCGCGTTGTCAAGACAGCAAGAGACCCAGTACTTC. Its translation is CSVALSRQQETQYF. Together with reference TRBV29-1 and TRBJ2-5, the CDR3 gives the full variable domain: SAVISQKPSRDICQRGTSLTIQCQVDSQVTMMFWYRQQPGQSLTLIATANQGSEATYESGFVIDKFPISRPNLTFSTLTVSNMSPEDSSIYLCSVALSRQQETQYFGPGTRLLVL.

The chain links TRBV4-1 to TRBJ1-6; D is unclear. Germline lookup yields CDR1 MGHRA and CDR2 YSYEKL. CDR3 length: 15 residues. V gave up 4 bases and J gave up 7 bases, with 14 bases separating them. Written as DNA, the CDR3 is TGCGCCAGCAGCCGGAGCGGATCCGACAATTCACCCCTCCACTTT. It codes for CASSRSGSDNSPLHF.

V is TRBV7-8 and J is TRBJ1-6; D not certain. Germline V gene lookup returns CDR1 SGHVS and CDR2 FQNEAQ. With 2 bases removed from V and 2 bases from J, the gap between germline ends came to 10 bases. This CDR3 comprises 16 residues. CDR3 sequence (DNA): TGTGCCAGCAGCTTACGGAACCCGGCCTATAATTCACCCCTCCACTTT. Protein product: CASSLRNPAYNSPLHF.

This chain uses TRBV7-3 with TRBJ1-1; D is unclear. The CDR3 has 16 residues. Germline V gene data show CDR1 as SGHTA and CDR2 as FQGTGA. The V end was cut by 4 bases, the J end by 0 bases, with 15 bases between. CDR3 in amino acids: CASSSPRAAMNTEAFF. The CDR3 DNA reads TGTGCCAGCAGCTCACCTCGGGCAGCCATGAACACTGAAGCTTTCTTT.

The chain employs TRBV5-6 and TRBJ2-5; a possible D gene is TRBD1 (6 bases). The germline CDR1 and CDR2 sequences are SGHDT and YYEEEE. Trimming stripped 4 bases from V and 4 bases from J, with 11 bases between. This CDR3 comprises 13 residues. The CDR3 sequence is CASSTRGGETQYF. In DNA, the CDR3 is TGTGCCAGCAGCACCAGGGGCGGAGAGACCCAGTACTTC.

The V call is TRBV4-1, the J call TRBJ2-7, with 15 bases lining up with TRBD2. The closer fit of TRBJ2-5 to the DNA end suggests the J call may be wrong. Germline loops: CDR1 MGHRA, CDR2 YSYEKL. The CDR3 contains 17 residues. CDR3 sequence: CASSHGLAGGPRETQYF. CDR3 coding DNA: TGCGCCAGCAGCCATGGACTAGCGGGGGGGCCGCGGGAGACCCAGTACTTC.

This sequence joins TRBV29-1 and TRBJ1-1; unclear D gene. Germline V CDR1 and CDR2: SQVTM, ANQGSEA. This CDR3 comprises 9 residues. Trimming pared 2 bases from V and 8 bases from J, leaving 3 bases between. CDR3 residues: CSVELEAFF. CDR3 coding DNA: TGCAGCGTTGAATTGGAAGCTTTCTTT.

This chain uses TRBV11-2 with TRBJ1-5; D gene ambiguous. Germline V gene sequence: CDR1 SGHAT, CDR2 FQNNGV. CDR3 size: 13 residues. Between the trimmed V and J ends, which lost 5 bases and 5 bases, there was a span of 10 bases. DNA for the CDR3: TGTGCCAGCAGCCCTAGCATGGATCAGCCCCAGCATTTT. Translation gives CASSPSMDQPQHF. Full variable domain (missing parts from reference TRBV11-2 and TRBJ1-5): EAGVAQSPRYKIIEKRQSVAFWCNPISGHATLYWYQQILGQGPKLLIQFQNNGVVDDSQLPKDRFSAERLKGVDSTLKIQPAKLEDSAVYLCASSPSMDQPQHFGDGTRLSIL.

The rearrangement uses TRBV5-1 and TRBJ2-1; 8 bases are a match to TRBD1. The J segment lost 6 bases and the V segment lost 0 bases, leaving 5 bases of the junction unmatched. Germline assignment: CDR1 SGHRS and CDR2 YFSETQ. The CDR3 length is 15 residues. The CDR3 coding sequence is TGCGCCAGCAGCTTGGGGACAGGGCGCGTCAATGAGCAGTTCTTC. Residues: CASSLGTGRVNEQFF.

The chain employs TRBV3-1 and TRBJ2-7; D gene ambiguous. The CDR3 contains 16 residues. V was cut by 0 bases and J by 9 bases, with 21 bases left in between. Germline V lookup: CDR1 LGHDT, CDR2 YNNKEL (reference sequence). The CDR3 region has the DNA TGTGCCAGCAGCCAAGACTTCCGATCGGGTCCAGGTGGGCAGTACTTC. This translates into CASSQDFRSGPGGQYF.